The next 6 T cell receptor beta chains were all read from a single sample in a study of tissue T cells after allogeneic stem cell transplantation. Time point denoted: mouse harvest day 14 after allogeneic transplant. Mouse grafts combined 10^7 T-cell-depleted bone marrow cells with 10^6 splenic CD5+ T cells. Generated by immunoSEQ multiplex PCR, the TCRdb table keeps only in-frame clones and is missing some. The sample contains fewer than 3,000 clones, approximately 48% of which appear only once. Material for sequencing was lymph node tissue. The receptors were gathered from a female BALB/c mouse given C57BL/6 T cells with graft-versus-host disease after an allogeneic hematopoietic cell transplant.

For this clone: Any gene name here is a mouse gene name. The CDR3 extends 1 residue past the end of the read, so its final part is completed from the germline J gene. The chain uses TRBV3 and TRBJ2-1, with D maybe TRBD2 (6 bases). The CDR3 has 14 amino acids. Germline CDR1 reads SNHLY; CDR2 reads FYNGKV (reference sequence). V lost 4 bases and J lost 3, with 10 bases in between. CDR3 sequence: CASSSGLFYAEQFF. CDR3 DNA, as far as it was read: TGTGCCAGCAGCTCTGGACTGTTCTATGCTGAGCAGTTC.

Comments on this clone: The gene names given are mouse names. Coverage ceases 1 residue before the CDR3 finishes, and the germline J gene fills in the end. This chain joins TRBV3 and TRBJ2-2, with TRBD1 as a possible D gene (5 bases). V lost 1 base and J 0 bases, leaving 6 bases between the germline ends. Germline CDR1 is SNHLY and CDR2 is FYNGKV (reference sequence). CDR3 length: 15 amino acids. The DNA read from the CDR3 is TGTGCCAGCAGCTTAGGGACAACAAACACCGGGCAGCTCTAC. This encodes CASSLGTTNTGQLY. The whole CDR3 sequence is CASSLGTTNTGQLYF.

To note about this clone: Genes and germline come from the mouse. The sequenced fragment ends 1 residue before the CDR3 boundary, so the rest is inferred from the germline J gene. This chain links TRBV3 with TRBJ2-7, with 7 bases lining up with TRBD2. Trimming took 5 bases from V and 1 from J; bases not matched to a gene: 2. The CDR3 runs to 13 residues. Germline-derived CDR1 and CDR2 are SNHLY and FYNGKV (reference sequence). The CDR3 DNA, read in part, is TGTGCCAGCAGCCCACTGGGGTCCTATGAACAGTAC. Translated, it gives CASSPLGSYEQY. The entire CDR3 protein is CASSPLGSYEQYF. Full variable domain (missing parts from reference TRBV3 and TRBJ2-7): GPKVLQIPSHQIIDMGQMVTLNCDPVSNHLYFYWYKQILGQQMEFLVNFYNGKVMEKSKLFKDQFSVERPDGSYFTLKIQPTALEDSAVYFCASSPLGSYEQYFGPGTRLTVL.

Turning to this clone: Germline and genes here are mouse. The read finishes 1 residue shy of the CDR3 end, and the germline J gene is used to complete it. The chain carries TRBV26 and TRBJ2-3; maybe TRBD1 (5 bases). Germline CDR1 and CDR2: KGHPV and FQNQEV (reference sequence). The CDR3 sequence is 14 residues long. Trimming left V 4 bases short and J 0 bases short, with 8 bases between. The CDR3 DNA, read in part, is TGTGCCAGCAGTCGGACATCTAGTGCAGAAACGCTGTAT. Translation gives CASSRTSSAETLY. The whole CDR3 region reads CASSRTSSAETLYF.

Details on this clone: Here the gene names and germline are mouse. The read gets to within 1 residue of the CDR3 end, and the germline J gene fills in the rest. The chain joins TRBV16 to TRBJ2-2; D remains ambiguous. Germline V gives CDR1 SGHSA, CDR2 FRNQAP. CDR3 length equals 13 residues. The V end was cut by 0 bases, the J end by 6 bases, with 5 bases between. The sequenced part of the CDR3 DNA is TGTGCAAGCAGCTTAGATGGGCCCGGGCAGCTCTAC. Protein sequence: CASSLDGPGQLY. From start to end, the CDR3 is CASSLDGPGQLYF.

In the case of this clone: Each gene name is a mouse one. CDR3 region: CASSLLGSQNTLYF. The CDR3 DNA, read in part, is TGTGCCAGCAGTCTGTTGGGTAGTCAAAACACCTTGTAC. This chain joins TRBV26 and TRBJ2-4, with D unclear. The CDR3 is cut off 1 residue early in the read; its end comes from the germline J gene. The V end lost 1 base, the J end lost 0 bases, and 5 bases lay between the germline ends. The CDR3 has 14 amino acids. Germline V gives CDR1 KGHPV, CDR2 FQNQEV (reference sequence).